This is a list of T cell receptor beta chains from one sample in a study of chemoradiotherapy in HPV16-positive cancers. TCRdb keeps only in-frame clones here, not all; method: immunoSEQ multiplex PCR. The repertoire consists of 20,000 or so clones, with approximately 86% occurring once and the leading ten covering 4.6%. Sequencing used blood, obtained from a patient who underwent chemoradiotherapy. The receptor source for this set is a human donor with HPV-associated anogenital cancer. Each CDR3 is given with its conserved first and last residue. D genes are given only for firm matches. A clone size is listed for some rows: how often the clone was seen (once, few, many), or a class if it is expanded.

>TRBV19|TRBJ2-6|TRBD1|-
TGTGCCAGTAGTCCGGGGACAGGGGCCGGGGCCAACGTCCTGACTTTC
CASSPGTGAGANVLTF
>TRBV5-6|TRBJ2-7|-|-
TGTGCCAGCAGCTTGGAGGGCGGGTTGAGCTCCTACGAGCAGTACTTC
CASSLEGGLSSYEQYF
>TRBV27|TRBJ1-5|TRBD1|-
TGTGCCAGCAGTTTCGGGCAGGGGGCCGGACAGCCCCAGCATTTT
CASSFGQGAGQPQHF
>TRBV7-2|TRBJ2-3|-|-
TGTGCCAGCAGCTTAGACGACAGCACAGATACGCAGTATTTT
CASSLDDSTDTQYF
>TRBV5-4|TRBJ2-4|TRBD2|-
TGTGCCAGCAGCTCAAAGGGACTAGCGGGGGCCGGGGGGAACATTCAGTACTTC
CASSSKGLAGAGGNIQYF
>TRBV15|TRBJ2-2|-|-
TGTGCCACCAGCAACGCCGGACTGTCCGGGGAGCTGTTTTTT
CATSNAGLSGELFF
>TRBV2|TRBJ2-7|-|-
TGTGCCAGCAGTGAGGTGGTAGGCGGCGAGCAGTACTTC
CASSEVVGGEQYF
>TRBV29-1|TRBJ2-2|TRBD1|-
TGCAGCGCTGGACAGGGGTCCAACACCGGGGAGCTGTTTTTT
CSAGQGSNTGELFF
>TRBV9|TRBJ1-1|-|-
TGTGCCAGCAGCGTGGGGACGGGCAACACTGAAGCTTTCTTT
CASSVGTGNTEAFF
>TRBV5-5|TRBJ2-3|-|-
TGTGCCAGCAGCCGTTCAAAGGGCTCAAGCACAGATACGCAGTATTTT
CASSRSKGSSTDTQYF
>TRBV19|TRBJ1-1|-|-
TGTGCCAGTAGTATAGTCACTCCTTCGGACACTGAAGCTTTCTTT
CASSIVTPSDTEAFF
>TRBV5-3|TRBJ2-2|TRBD2|few
TGTGCCAGAAGCCTAGCGGGACGGAACACCGGGGAGCTGTTTTTT
CARSLAGRNTGELFF
>TRBV9|TRBJ2-6|-|few
TGTGCCAGCAGCCCCCGGGCGGGGGCGTACGGGGCCAACGTCCTGACTTTC
CASSPRAGAYGANVLTF
>TRBV14|TRBJ2-5|TRBD2|-
TGTGCCAGCAGCCATAATTCACTAGCGGGCTTCGTGAAGACCCAGTACTTC
CASSHNSLAGFVKTQYF
>TRBV4-3|TRBJ2-3|TRBD1|few
TGCGCCAGCAGCCATCGACAGGGGGTCTCAGATACGCAGTATTTT
CASSHRQGVSDTQYF
>TRBV7-9|TRBJ1-4|-|-
TGTGCCAGCAGCCTTCCCAGTGGTGCTAATGAAAAACTGTTTTTT
CASSLPSGANEKLFF
>TRBV30|TRBJ2-6|TRBD1|-
TGTGCCTGGAGTTCTCGCAGGGGGCTGGGGTCTGGGGCCAACGTCCTGACTTTC
CAWSSRRGLGSGANVLTF
>TRBV12-5|TRBJ1-5|TRBD1|-
TGTGCTAGTGGGACAGGGGGAAATCAGCCCCAGCATTTT
CASGTGGNQPQHF
>TRBV7-8|TRBJ2-5|TRBD2|few
TGTGCCAGCAGCTTAGTGCGGGGGGGGACCCAGTACTTC
CASSLVRGGTQYF
>TRBV5-5|TRBJ2-5|-|-
TGTGCCAGCAGCTTCGGTGGGGCGCGGGAGACCCAGTACTTC
CASSFGGARETQYF
>TRBV27|TRBJ2-2|-|once
TGTGCCAGCACCCCGGGCGACCAGGGCGGGGAGCTGTTTTTT
CASTPGDQGGELFF
>TRBV28|TRBJ1-2|-|-
TGTGCCAGCAGGATCGGACCTAACCTTAACTATGGCTACACCTTC
CASRIGPNLNYGYTF
>TRBV19|TRBJ2-2|TRBD2|-
TGTGCCAGTAGTCCCCGGGCTAGCGGGGGGATCGGGGAGCTGTTTTTT
CASSPRASGGIGELFF
>TRBV5-6|TRBJ2-7|TRBD2|-
TGTGCCAGCTCACAGGGACTAGCGGACTACGAGCAGTACTTC
CASSQGLADYEQYF
>TRBV11-1|TRBJ2-7|-|-
TGTGCCAGCAGCTCAAATCGGGAGCAGTACTTC
CASSSNREQYF
>TRBV30|TRBJ2-7|TRBD1|-
TGTGCCTGGACCACGGCCCGGACAGGGTGGTCCTACGAGCAGTACTTC
CAWTTARTGWSYEQYF
>TRBV4-3|TRBJ2-3|TRBD2|-
TGCGCCAGCAGCCTATTTACCACCGGGACTAGCGGAGCAGATACGCAGTATTTT
CASSLFTTGTSGADTQYF
>TRBV7-3|TRBJ2-3|TRBD2|-
TGTGCCAGCAGCCCCGGGGGGATTGCGCAGTATTTT
CASSPGGIAQYF
>TRBV9|TRBJ2-1|TRBD2|-
TGTGCCAGCAGCACGGGGGGAGCGGGGCCGAATGAGCAGTTCTTC
CASSTGGAGPNEQFF
>TRBV7-2|TRBJ1-3|-|-
TGTGCCAGCAGCTTAGGCAGGGCGGAAGGAAACACCATATATTTT
CASSLGRAEGNTIYF
>TRBV5-1|TRBJ2-7|-|-
TGCGCCAGCAGCTTGCAGTATACAGCGGGCGGTTTCTACGAGCAGTACTTC
CASSLQYTAGGFYEQYF
>TRBV14|TRBJ1-1|-|once
TGTGCCAGCAGCCAAGGTTGGGAGACTCAACCGAATTTCTTT
CASSQGWETQPNFF
>TRBV6-6|TRBJ2-7|TRBD2|few
TGTGCCAGCAGTCTTAAGCGGGAGGGGGGCGAGCAGTACTTC
CASSLKREGGEQYF
>TRBV7-6|TRBJ1-5|-|-
TGTGCCAGCAGCAAAGGGGGTTCCGCGGCGGTGCATTTT
CASSKGGSAAVHF
>TRBV15|TRBJ2-2|TRBD2|once
TGTGCCACCAGCAGAGATCTGGCGGGGGTTAACACCGGGGAGCTGTTTTTT
CATSRDLAGVNTGELFF
>TRBV19|TRBJ1-2|-|-
TGTGCCAGTAGACAGGTTGGGCACTATGGCTACACCTTC
CASRQVGHYGYTF
>TRBV7-8|TRBJ1-5|-|-
TGTGCCAGCAGCTTAAATACCATTATAGGTGGGATTTTCAGCAATCAGCCCCAGCATTTT
CASSLNTIIGGIFSNQPQHF
>TRBV5-6|TRBJ2-4|-|-
TGTGCCAGCAGCTACGGACGGAACCTAGCCAAAAACATTCAGTACTTC
CASSYGRNLAKNIQYF
>TRBV5-6|TRBJ1-4|-|-
TGTGCCAGCAGCTTCGAGGGGCTAAATGAAAAACTGTTTTTT
CASSFEGLNEKLFF
>TRBV6-6|TRBJ1-5|-|once
TGTGCCAGCAGGCCCAGGGGAAATAATCAGCCCCAGCATTTT
CASRPRGNNQPQHF
>TRBV7-2|TRBJ2-2|TRBD2|-
TGTGCCAGCAGCAACCCTCTAGCGGGCGCGAACACCGGGGAGCTGTTTTTT
CASSNPLAGANTGELFF
>TRBV19|TRBJ2-4|-|-
TGTGCCAGTAGTGTACCACGGCAGGGGGGCAAAAACATTCAGTACTTC
CASSVPRQGGKNIQYF
>TRBV7-8|TRBJ2-3|TRBD2|-
TGTGCCAGCAGCTTATCGCGGGGGGGAGGAGATACGCAGTATTTT
CASSLSRGGGDTQYF
>TRBV5-1|TRBJ2-3|-|-
TGCGCCAGCAGCGTTAGGAGGCTCACAGATACGCAGTATTTT
CASSVRRLTDTQYF
>TRBV4-3|TRBJ2-3|-|once
TGCGCCAGCAGCCAAGATGCAGGGGGCACAGATACGCAGTATTTT
CASSQDAGGTDTQYF
>TRBV6-1|TRBJ1-3|-|-
TGTGCCAGCAGTGAGCAGGCGAGCTCTGGAAACACCATATATTTT
CASSEQASSGNTIYF
>TRBV4-1|TRBJ2-7|TRBD1|once
TGCGCCAGCAGCCAACTTGGGACAGGGGACTACGAGCAGTACTTC
CASSQLGTGDYEQYF